The rows below give T cell receptor beta chains drawn from one sample of a study of CD8 T cells in ankylosing spondylitis. TCRdb processed the 5' RACE reads anew with MiXCR; each CDR3 protein has one entry. The sample holds roughly 440,000 distinct CDR3 sequences, under 20% seen once. The sequenced sample was blood, either unsorted or a sorted T cell fraction (not recorded which). Receptors were obtained from a male donor with ankylosing spondylitis. CDR3s include the opening cysteine and the closing phenylalanine or tryptophan. The order of the fields is clone size, J gene, V gene, D gene, CDR3 length, CDR3 protein, CDR3 DNA. D genes are given only for firm matches. Clone size appears in some rows only: once, few, many, or a class for an expanded clone.

few,TRBJ2-2,TRBV12-3/TRBV12-4,TRBD2,17,CASSYLAGALRAGELFF,TGTGCCAGCAGTTACCTAGCGGGAGCCCTACGGGCCGGGGAGCTGTTTTTT
-,TRBJ1-1,TRBV12-3/TRBV12-4,-,14,CASSSTGSNTEAFF,TGTGCCAGCAGTTCAACAGGGTCGAACACTGAAGCTTTCTTT
-,TRBJ1-3,TRBV3-1,TRBD1,15,CASSHRDRVGNTIYF,TGTGCCAGCAGCCACCGGGACAGGGTTGGAAACACCATATATTTT
-,TRBJ2-2,TRBV30,-,14,CAWGGTAGIGELFF,TGTGCCTGGGGGGGTACAGCCGGAATCGGGGAGCTGTTTTTT
-,TRBJ2-5,TRBV20-1,-,12,CSAPWPQGPQYF,TGCAGTGCTCCCTGGCCTCAGGGGCCCCAGTACTTC
few,TRBJ1-5,TRBV30,-,13,CAWSDRDLQPQHF,TGTGCCTGGAGTGACAGGGATCTTCAGCCCCAGCATTTT
many,TRBJ2-1,TRBV20-1,-,11,CSVKRANEQFF,TGCAGTGTAAAGCGGGCCAATGAGCAGTTCTTC
-,TRBJ2-1,TRBV13,-,14,CASSLKAPYNEQFF,TGTGCCAGCAGCTTGAAAGCCCCCTACAATGAGCAGTTCTTC
once,TRBJ2-7,TRBV20-1,-,13,CSARVWGLREQYF,TGCAGTGCTAGAGTATGGGGGCTGAGGGAGCAGTACTTC
-,TRBJ2-1,TRBV6-1,TRBD2,17,CASMVPTSGAAYNEQFF,TGTGCCAGCATGGTTCCGACTAGCGGGGCTGCCTACAATGAGCAGTTCTTC
many,TRBJ1-2,TRBV5-5,-,15,CASSYGKSPGVGYTF,TGTGCCAGCAGCTACGGCAAATCCCCAGGCGTAGGCTACACCTTC
-,TRBJ2-2,TRBV20-1,-,16,CSARDPRQADTGELFF,TGCAGTGCTAGAGATCCCCGACAGGCGGACACCGGGGAGCTGTTTTTT
-,TRBJ2-5,TRBV5-1,-,13,CASSPETWETQYF,TGCGCCAGCAGCCCGGAGACTTGGGAGACCCAGTACTTC
few,TRBJ2-5,TRBV6-1,-,15,CASSEEGASRGTQYF,TGTGCCAGCAGTGAAGAAGGGGCGTCAAGGGGGACCCAGTACTTC
-,TRBJ2-1,TRBV5-1,-,16,CASSLGRTNPPNEQFF,TGCGCCAGCAGCTTGGGGAGGACCAACCCCCCCAATGAGCAGTTCTTC
-,TRBJ2-3,TRBV20-1,TRBD2,16,CSARDPKRELGDTQYF,TGCAGTGCTAGAGATCCGAAGCGGGAGTTGGGAGATACGCAGTATTTT
-,TRBJ1-4,TRBV19,TRBD1,16,CASSNTAGQRNEKLFF,TGTGCCAGTAGTAACACAGCGGGACAGCGTAATGAAAAACTGTTTTTT
-,TRBJ1-6,TRBV12-3/TRBV12-4,-,15,CASSRTALVNSPLHF,TGTGCCAGCAGTAGGACAGCCCTGGTGAATTCACCCCTCCACTTT
many,TRBJ2-7,TRBV12-3/TRBV12-4,TRBD2,16,CASSTIAGGRTYEQYF,TGTGCCAGCAGTACTATAGCGGGAGGCAGAACCTACGAGCAGTACTTC
-,TRBJ1-5,TRBV27,-,15,CASSSGSYKGQSQHF,TGTGCCAGCAGTTCGGGGAGCTATAAGGGCCAGTCCCAGCATTTT
-,TRBJ2-3,TRBV20-1,TRBD2,15,CSARTGLGYTDTQYF,TGCAGTGCCAGGACGGGACTAGGTTACACAGATACGCAGTATTTT
few,TRBJ2-3,TRBV4-1,-,17,CASSQGFGDASTDTQYF,TGCGCCAGCAGCCAAGGGTTCGGCGACGCAAGCACAGATACGCAGTATTTT
few,TRBJ2-1,TRBV6-2/TRBV6-3,-,13,CASTAPARNEQFF,TGTGCCAGCACAGCACCAGCTCGGAATGAGCAGTTCTTC
-,TRBJ2-2,TRBV7-3,-,16,CASSSRDFLGPGELFF,TGTGCCAGCAGCTCGCGAGACTTCTTGGGCCCCGGGGAGCTGTTTTTT
few,TRBJ1-2,TRBV20-1,-,15,CSARDSGDNNYGYTF,TGCAGTGCTAGAGACTCGGGGGACAACAACTATGGCTACACCTTC
few,TRBJ2-2,TRBV20-1,-,14,CSARTGSDTGELFF,TGCAGTGCTAGAACCGGGAGTGACACCGGGGAGCTGTTTTTT
-,TRBJ1-5,TRBV5-1,-,15,CASSLEAGADQPQHF,TGCGCCAGCAGCTTAGAGGCAGGAGCTGATCAGCCCCAGCATTTT
many,TRBJ2-7,TRBV4-1,TRBD1,14,CASSLGQVPYEQYF,TGCGCCAGCAGCCTCGGACAGGTACCCTACGAGCAGTACTTC
-,TRBJ2-3,TRBV20-1,-,12,CSAGAKADTQYF,TGCAGTGCTGGGGCCAAAGCAGATACGCAGTATTTT
-,TRBJ2-1,TRBV6-2/TRBV6-3,-,13,CASSYPPPGEQFF,TGTGCCAGCAGTTACCCCCCTCCGGGGGAGCAGTTCTTC
few,TRBJ2-2,TRBV7-9,TRBD1,12,CASSPGGRELFF,TGTGCCAGCAGCCCAGGGGGCCGGGAGCTGTTTTTT
few,TRBJ2-5,TRBV5-1,-,13,CASSQGLQETQYF,TGCGCCAGCAGCCAGGGACTCCAAGAGACCCAGTACTTC
-,TRBJ1-6,TRBV7-9,TRBD1,16,CASTPGTGGLNSPLHF,TGTGCCAGCACCCCCGGGACAGGGGGCCTAAATTCACCCCTCCACTTT
many,TRBJ2-5,TRBV20-1,-,13,CSARRGAGETQYF,TGCAGTGCTAGGAGGGGGGCCGGAGAGACCCAGTACTTC
-,TRBJ2-2,TRBV29-1,-,14,CSGRGGMNTGELFF,TGCAGCGGACGTGGTGGGATGAACACCGGGGAGCTGTTTTTT
-,TRBJ1-3,TRBV25-1,-,15,CASSGTGKGGNTIYF,TGTGCCAGCAGCGGTACAGGGAAAGGAGGAAACACCATATATTTT
-,TRBJ1-6,TRBV7-2,TRBD1,16,CASSPGTGYYNSPLHF,TGTGCCAGCAGCCCAGGGACAGGTTACTATAATTCACCCCTCCACTTT
many,TRBJ1-4,TRBV29-1,TRBD1,13,CSGRTGQNEKLFF,TGCAGCGGCCGGACAGGCCAGAATGAAAAACTGTTTTTT
-,TRBJ2-7,TRBV7-2,-,16,CASSLVISPSLYEQYF,TGTGCCAGCAGCTTAGTGATAAGTCCTTCCCTCTACGAGCAGTACTTC
-,TRBJ1-1,TRBV5-1,TRBD1,15,CASSITGTGDTEAFF,TGCGCCAGCAGCATTACCGGGACAGGGGACACTGAAGCTTTCTTT
-,TRBJ2-3,TRBV6-2/TRBV6-3,-,17,CASSRPGRIPFTDTQYF,TGTGCCAGCAGCCGCCCGGGTCGGATTCCTTTCACAGATACGCAGTATTTT
-,TRBJ2-5,TRBV9,-,16,CASSVLGAGTQETQYF,TGTGCCAGCAGCGTGTTAGGAGCGGGGACACAAGAGACCCAGTACTTC
many,TRBJ2-1,TRBV12-3/TRBV12-4,TRBD2,15,CASSFNTGGPHEQFF,TGTGCCAGCAGTTTCAATACGGGAGGGCCTCATGAGCAGTTCTTC
-,TRBJ1-5,TRBV5-1,-,15,CASSLAGTNEQPQHF,TGCGCCAGCAGCTTGGCCGGGACAAACGAGCAGCCCCAGCATTTT